This record looks at one TCR beta chain sequence and its context. Sequenced by immunoSEQ multiplex PCR; TCRdb stores in-frame clones only, minus some. This sample has more than 250,000 clones, with more than 75% found just once. The data were taken from a study of blood T cell repertoires in COVID-19. Germline V CDR1 and CDR2: SGHTA, FQGNSA. Between the trimmed V and J ends, which lost 5 bases and 4 bases, there was a span of 21 bases. This CDR3 has 17 residues. The sequenced sample was peripheral blood. This TCR was recovered from a woman aged 30 to 39 who had recovered from COVID-19. V gene TRBV7-2 combines with J gene TRBJ1-5; no firm D call. The CDR3 nucleotides read TGTGCCAGCAGCGAGGGATTGACAAGCGACTATAATCAGCCCCAGCATTTT. Protein sequence: CASSEGLTSDYNQPQHF. The variable domain in full, with the rest retrieved from reference TRBV7-2 and TRBJ1-5, is GAGVSQSPSNKVTEKGKDVELRCDPISGHTALYWYRQSLGQGLEFLIYFQGNSAPDKSGLPSDRFSAERTGGSVSTLTIQRTQQEDSAVYLCASSEGLTSDYNQPQHFGDGTRLSIL.